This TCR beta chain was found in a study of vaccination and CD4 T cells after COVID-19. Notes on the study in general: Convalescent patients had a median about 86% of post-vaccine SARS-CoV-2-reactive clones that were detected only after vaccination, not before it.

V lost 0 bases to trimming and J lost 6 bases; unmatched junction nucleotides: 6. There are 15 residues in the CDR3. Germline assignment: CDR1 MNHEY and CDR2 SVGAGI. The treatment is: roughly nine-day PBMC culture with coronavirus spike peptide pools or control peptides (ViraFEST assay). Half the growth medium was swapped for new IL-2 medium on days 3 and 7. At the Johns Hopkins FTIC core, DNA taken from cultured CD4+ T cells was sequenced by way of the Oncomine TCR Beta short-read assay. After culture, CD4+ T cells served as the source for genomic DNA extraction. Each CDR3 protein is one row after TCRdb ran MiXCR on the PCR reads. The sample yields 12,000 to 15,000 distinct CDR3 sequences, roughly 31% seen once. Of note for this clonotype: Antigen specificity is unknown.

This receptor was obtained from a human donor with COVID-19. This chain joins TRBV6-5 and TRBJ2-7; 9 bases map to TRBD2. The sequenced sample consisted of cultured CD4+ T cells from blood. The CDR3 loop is CASSYSRGGLVEQYF. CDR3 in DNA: TGTGCCAGCAGTTACTCGCGGGGGGGCCTTGTCGAGCAGTACTTC.